The rows below give T cell receptor beta chains drawn from one sample of a study of OX40 agonist ivuxolimab in advanced cancers. TCRdb's copy holds only in-frame clones and misses some; the assay was immunoSEQ multiplex PCR. The sample carries 70,000 or so clones, just over 90% recorded once. The input for sequencing was CD4+ or CD8+ T cells sorted from blood, taken in a trial of the OX40 agonist ivuxolimab. These receptors originate from an adult with an advanced solid tumor such as melanoma, head and neck, liver or kidney cancer. Both conserved end residues are part of each CDR3. D genes are given only for firm matches. Rows may omit the clone size; those that give it use once, few, many or a size class.

clone_size d_call j_call v_call cdr3_nt cdr3_aa
few - TRBJ1-1 TRBV30 TGTGCCTGGAGAAGGGGTAGGGACACTGAAGCTTTCTTT CAWRRGRDTEAFF
- - TRBJ1-5 TRBV30 TGTGCCTGGAATAAAGATAGCAATCAGCCCCAGCATTTT CAWNKDSNQPQHF
once TRBD1 TRBJ1-1 TRBV11-1 TGTGCCAGCAGCCTGGGAGGGGGCCGAGACACTGAAGCTTTCTTT CASSLGGGRDTEAFF
- - TRBJ2-2 TRBV5-1 TGCGCCAGCAGCTTGGCTAGTGGGCCCGGGGAGCTGTTTTTT CASSLASGPGELFF
few TRBD2 TRBJ2-2 TRBV6-1 TGTGCCAGCAGAGCCGGGACTAGCGTCACCGGGGAGCTGTTTTTT CASRAGTSVTGELFF
- - TRBJ1-5 TRBV19 TGTGCCAGTTCAGGGATTGGCAATCAGCCCCAGCATTTT CASSGIGNQPQHF
- TRBD2 TRBJ2-7 TRBV25-1 TGTGCCAGCAGCCCCAGCGGGAGGAGCTCCTACGAGCAGTACTTC CASSPSGRSSYEQYF
- TRBD1 TRBJ1-3 TRBV5-1 TGCGCCAGCAGCTCAGGACAGGGTTCTGGAAACACCATATATTTT CASSSGQGSGNTIYF
once - TRBJ1-2 TRBV19 TGTGCCAGTAGTATAGTCCAGGGAAGAGGGTATGGCTACACCTTC CASSIVQGRGYGYTF
- - TRBJ2-7 TRBV6-1 TGTGCCAGCAGTTACCCCTACGAGCAGTACTTC CASSYPYEQYF
- TRBD2 TRBJ2-7 TRBV5-1 TGCGCCAGCAGCTCGATCATGACTAGCGGTTCCTACGAGCAGTACTTC CASSSIMTSGSYEQYF
- TRBD2 TRBJ2-1 TRBV5-6 TGTGCCAGCAGCTTGGTACTAGCGGGAATAGGCAATGAGCAGTTCTTC CASSLVLAGIGNEQFF
- - TRBJ1-3 TRBV5-1 TGCGCCAGCAGCTTGGACATATCCGGAAACACCATATATTTT CASSLDISGNTIYF
- TRBD1 TRBJ2-7 TRBV5-4 TGTGCCAGCAGACCTCCGGGACAGGGCTACGAGCAGTACTTC CASRPPGQGYEQYF
- TRBD1 TRBJ1-2 TRBV30 TGTGCCTGGAGACCAGGGGGCTCTGGCTACACCTTC CAWRPGGSGYTF
- TRBD2 TRBJ2-7 TRBV5-1 TGCGCCAGCACTGCCGGGACTAGCGGATCCGCTATTTCCTACGAGCAGTACTTC CASTAGTSGSAISYEQYF
- TRBD2 TRBJ2-7 TRBV13 TGTGCCAGCAGCGACTGGACTAGCGGCGCCAGGGAGCAGTACTTC CASSDWTSGAREQYF
- - TRBJ2-7 TRBV27 TGTGCCAGCAGTGATTTCTACGAGCAGTACTTC CASSDFYEQYF
- TRBD2 TRBJ2-3 TRBV19 TGTGCCAGTAGTATTAGCGGGAGGGCCGAAGATACGCAGTATTTT CASSISGRAEDTQYF
- TRBD1 TRBJ1-1 TRBV7-2 TGTGCCAGCAGCACATGGGACAGGGAAAACATGAACACTGAAGCTTTCTTT CASSTWDRENMNTEAFF
- - TRBJ1-1 TRBV5-1 TGCGCCAGCAGCTTGGACGTAAGCACTGAAGCTTTCTTT CASSLDVSTEAFF
- TRBD2 TRBJ2-1 TRBV9 TGTGCCAGCAGCGGCTCTAGCGGTGCCTACAATGAGCAGTTCTTC CASSGSSGAYNEQFF
- TRBD1 TRBJ1-5 TRBV11-2 TGTGCCAGCAGCGGGACCGGGACAGGGAGCAATCAGCCCCAGCATTTT CASSGTGTGSNQPQHF
- - TRBJ2-7 TRBV5-6 TGTGCCAGCAGTCTCGAGAGGGGATCCTACGAGCAGTACTTC CASSLERGSYEQYF
- - TRBJ1-1 TRBV7-3 TGTGCCAGCACCTCGGGACGGAACACTGAAGCTTTCTTT CASTSGRNTEAFF
- TRBD2 TRBJ2-5 TRBV28 TGTGCCAGCAGTTCCCGACTAGCGGGAGGCGGGTACCAAGAGACCCAGTACTTC CASSSRLAGGGYQETQYF
once - TRBJ2-7 TRBV28 TGTGCCAGCAAGGCTAGCAGCTACGAGCAGTACTTC CASKASSYEQYF
- - TRBJ1-1 TRBV7-9 TGTGCCAGCAGCTTGAAAAAGGGCTCCACTGAAGCTTTCTTT CASSLKKGSTEAFF
- - TRBJ1-1 TRBV5-1 TGCGTCAGCAGCTTGCAGGGGATGAACACTGAAGCTTTCTTT CVSSLQGMNTEAFF
- TRBD2 TRBJ2-5 TRBV5-1 TGCGCCAGCAGCTTGGAAACTAGCGGGAGTTGGGAGACCCAGTACTTC CASSLETSGSWETQYF
- TRBD1 TRBJ2-3 TRBV10-1 TGCGCCAGCAGTGAGTTCAGGGGGCCTAGCACAGATACGCAGTATTTT CASSEFRGPSTDTQYF
- TRBD2 TRBJ2-3 TRBV2 TGTGCCAGCAGTGAAGAGCGGGTCGGGGGGGGAGCGCAGTATTTT CASSEERVGGGAQYF